This TCR beta chain was captured in a study of blood T cell repertoires in COVID-19. Assignment of participants to cohorts was predicated upon participant-reported clinical history. Exposed study participants had met a COVID-19 case within 2 weeks before entry. The CDR3 loop spans 14 amino acids. Germline V gene data show CDR1 as SGHRS and CDR2 as YFSETQ. Trimming removed 4 bases from V and 7 bases from J; junction bases left unmatched: 7. In the authors' methods: By means of reference gene primer amplification, nucleated cell counts were estimated. Sequenced by immunoSEQ multiplex PCR; TCRdb stores in-frame clones only, minus some. The V and J calls and clone size were taken over from that table, and D and trimming were inferred from the DNA. The table has about 140,000 clones, about 80% seen once.

The chain is built from TRBV5-1 and TRBJ2-7, with 11 positions matching TRBD1. The source of this sequence is a woman younger than 30 who had been exposed to COVID-19. What was sequenced was PBMCs or T cells enriched from blood (not recorded which). This CDR3 is CASSQGQGAGEQYF. CDR3 coding DNA: TGCGCCAGCAGCCAAGGACAGGGGGCCGGAGAGCAGTACTTC.